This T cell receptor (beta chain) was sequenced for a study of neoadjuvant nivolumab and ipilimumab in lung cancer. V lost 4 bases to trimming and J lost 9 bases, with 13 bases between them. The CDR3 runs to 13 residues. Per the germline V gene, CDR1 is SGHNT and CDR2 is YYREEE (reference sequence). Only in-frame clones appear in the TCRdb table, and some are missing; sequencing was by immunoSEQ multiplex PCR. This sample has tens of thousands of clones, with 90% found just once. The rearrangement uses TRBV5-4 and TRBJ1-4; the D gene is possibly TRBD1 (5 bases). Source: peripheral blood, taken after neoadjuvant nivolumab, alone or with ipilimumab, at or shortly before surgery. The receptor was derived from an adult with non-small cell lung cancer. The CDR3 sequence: CASSAWGTQKLFF. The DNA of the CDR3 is TGTGCCAGCAGCGCCTGGGGGACGCAAAAACTGTTTTTT. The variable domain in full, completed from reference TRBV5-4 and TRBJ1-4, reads ETGVTQSPTHLIKTRGQQVTLRCSSQSGHNTVSWYQQALGQGPQFIFQYYREEENGRGNFPPRFSGLQFPNYSSELNVNALELDDSALYLCASSAWGTQKLFFGSGTQLSVL.